The rows below give T cell receptor beta chains drawn from one sample of a study of monozygotic twins with inflammatory bowel disease. TCRdb re-analyzed the 5' RACE reads; it lists each CDR3 protein once, without DNA. The clone table shows 350,000 to 400,000 distinct CDR3 sequences, with the ten largest holding just over 2.5%. What was sequenced was blood. The receptors derive from a human donor with ulcerative colitis or Crohn's disease, or a healthy co-twin of an affected twin (not recorded which). CDR3s include the opening cysteine and the closing phenylalanine or tryptophan.

CDR3 length: 14; J gene: TRBJ1-2; V gene: TRBV20-1; CDR3 protein: CSAPRQAGGYGYTF
CDR3 length: 13; J gene: TRBJ2-5; V gene: TRBV6-5; CDR3 protein: CASSYSPGETQYF
CDR3 length: 16; J gene: TRBJ2-7; V gene: TRBV7-9; CDR3 protein: CASSLSDGSSRHEQYF
CDR3 length: 16; J gene: TRBJ1-5; V gene: TRBV7-9; CDR3 protein: CASSARTVDVLQPQHF
CDR3 length: 14; J gene: TRBJ2-2; V gene: TRBV9; CDR3 protein: CASSVIPLVGELFF
CDR3 length: 15; J gene: TRBJ2-5; V gene: TRBV6-5; CDR3 protein: CASSYLGARQETQYF
CDR3 length: 15; J gene: TRBJ2-7; V gene: TRBV7-8; CDR3 protein: CASSLGGVWAGEQYF
CDR3 length: 16; J gene: TRBJ2-1; V gene: TRBV7-8; CDR3 protein: CASSLNGYRSYNEQFF
CDR3 length: 16; J gene: TRBJ1-4; V gene: TRBV12-3/TRBV12-4; CDR3 protein: CASSPRGPSTNEKLFF
CDR3 length: 14; J gene: TRBJ1-1; V gene: TRBV4-3; CDR3 protein: CASSQGPDRGKAFF
CDR3 length: 16; J gene: TRBJ1-6; V gene: TRBV5-1; CDR3 protein: CASSLGWGGSNSPLHF